This T cell receptor beta chain derives from a study of human T cells and chemical hapten exposure. As for time point: patch test 1, 2 weeks after DPC sensitization. Noted treatment: therapeutic diphenylcyclopropenone sensitization with weekly scalp DPC. Regarding the study as a whole: With DPC sensitization, TCRs exceeding 1 in 1000 frequency showed no change. PT1 expanded TCR numbers rose with patch test score.

This clonotype was found many times. Its antigen remains unidentified. Germline values: CDR1 SQVTM, CDR2 ANQGSEA. The CDR3 is 14 amino acids. V was cut by 4 bases and J by 6 bases, with 13 bases left in between. From the RACE reads, TCRdb called clonotypes with MiXCR, one entry per CDR3 protein. The repertoire includes 300,000 to 400,000 distinct CDR3 sequences, around 7% of them detected once, and 8% to 9% sits in the top ten. This TCR came from a woman in her late teens or twenties with alopecia areata. Some clones in this sample may be carry-over from other donors' samples. This chain links TRBV29-1 with TRBJ1-6, with unresolved D. Sequences were derived from whole blood, sampled in connection with sensitization to the hapten diphenylcyclopropenone (DPC). The CDR3 spells CSVVKETSNSPLHF. As DNA, the CDR3 is TGCAGCGTTGTCAAGGAAACTTCTAATTCACCCCTCCACTTT.